This T cell receptor (beta chain) was recorded in a study of cytomegalovirus exposure and HLA in healthy donors. Regarding this clone: Its target is not known.

The study's findings and limits: Immune exposure information comprised only CMV serostatus. Across donors, presence/absence analyses took sequencing depth to be roughly uniform. Rates of TCR association differed by HLA locus in a later analysis, with DRB1 highest and HLA-C lowest. Researchers reported in a later analysis that a missense DCLRE1C variant was tied to TCR beta V- and J-gene trimming.

PCR employed 60 Vbeta and 13 Jbeta primers. Using immunoSEQ multiplex PCR, the repertoire was profiled, and TCRdb retains in-frame clones only, with some absent. This repertoire shows under 130,000 clones, roughly 80% found once; its top ten account for roughly 4.9%. V was pared by 5 bases and J by 5 bases, with 6 bases between. Germline V lookup: CDR1 SGHTA, CDR2 FQGTGA. This CDR3 spans 12 amino acids. This chain uses TRBV7-3 with TRBJ2-2, with D possibly being TRBD2 (5 bases). The sample taken for sequencing was PBMCs. The receptor's source is a female donor in good health and CMV-seropositive. This CDR3 reads CASSRRTGELFF. As DNA, the CDR3 is TGTGCCAGCAGCAGGAGGACCGGGGAGCTGTTTTTT.